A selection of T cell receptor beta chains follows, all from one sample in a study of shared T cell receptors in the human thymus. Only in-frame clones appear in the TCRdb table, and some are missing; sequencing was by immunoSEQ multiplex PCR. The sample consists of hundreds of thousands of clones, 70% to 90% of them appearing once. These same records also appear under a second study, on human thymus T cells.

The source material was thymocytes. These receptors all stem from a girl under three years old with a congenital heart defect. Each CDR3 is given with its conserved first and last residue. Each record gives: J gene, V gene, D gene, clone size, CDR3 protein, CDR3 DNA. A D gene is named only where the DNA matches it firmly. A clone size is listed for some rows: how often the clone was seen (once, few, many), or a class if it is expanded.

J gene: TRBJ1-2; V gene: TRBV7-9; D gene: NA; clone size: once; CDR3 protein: CASSLEALGEVAGNYGYTF; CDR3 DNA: TGTGCCAGCAGCTTAGAGGCGTTGGGGGAGGTGGCAGGGAACTATGGCTACACCTTC
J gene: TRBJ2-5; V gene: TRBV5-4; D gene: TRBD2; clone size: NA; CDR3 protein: CASSLASGADLYQETQYF; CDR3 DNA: TGTGCCAGCAGCTTGGCTAGCGGGGCCGATTTGTACCAAGAGACCCAGTACTTC
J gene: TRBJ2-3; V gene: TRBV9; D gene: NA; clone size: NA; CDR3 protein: CASSETDHPDTQYF; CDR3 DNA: TGTGCCAGCAGCGAGACAGATCATCCAGATACGCAGTATTTT
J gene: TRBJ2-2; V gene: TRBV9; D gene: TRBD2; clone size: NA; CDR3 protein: CASSQLGPGGPGELFF; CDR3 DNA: TGTGCCAGCAGCCAACTGGGCCCGGGGGGGCCTGGGGAGCTGTTTTTT
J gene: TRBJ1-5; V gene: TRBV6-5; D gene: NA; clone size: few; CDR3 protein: CASSGQDSNQPQHF; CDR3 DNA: TGTGCCAGCAGTGGTCAGGATAGCAATCAGCCCCAGCATTTT
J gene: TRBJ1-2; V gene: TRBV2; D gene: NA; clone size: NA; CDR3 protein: CASQVGSFYGYTF; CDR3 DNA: TGTGCCAGCCAGGTGGGCAGCTTTTATGGCTACACCTTC
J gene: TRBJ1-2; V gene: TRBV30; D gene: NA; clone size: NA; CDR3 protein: CAWSVRALYGYTF; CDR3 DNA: TGTGCCTGGAGTGTGCGAGCCCTCTATGGCTACACCTTC
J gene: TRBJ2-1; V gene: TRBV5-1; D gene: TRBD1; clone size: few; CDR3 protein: CASRRGQNGDEQFF; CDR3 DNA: TGCGCCAGCAGACGGGGACAGAATGGAGATGAGCAGTTCTTC
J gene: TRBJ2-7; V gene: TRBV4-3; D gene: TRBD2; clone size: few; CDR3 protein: CASSQAILAGGPYEQYF; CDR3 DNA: TGCGCCAGCAGCCAGGCGATCCTGGCGGGGGGCCCCTACGAGCAGTACTTC
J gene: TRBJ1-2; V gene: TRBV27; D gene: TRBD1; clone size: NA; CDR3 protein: CASHSPGTGSYGYTF; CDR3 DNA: TGTGCCAGCCATTCCCCCGGGACAGGTTCCTATGGCTACACCTTC
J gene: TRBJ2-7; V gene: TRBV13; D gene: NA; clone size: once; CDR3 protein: CASSLGSSAGITYEQYF; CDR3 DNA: TGTGCCAGCAGCTTAGGCTCCTCGGCAGGGATTACCTACGAGCAGTACTTC
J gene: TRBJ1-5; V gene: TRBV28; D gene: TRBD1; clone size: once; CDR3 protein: CASRLIDRDYQPQHF; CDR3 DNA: TGCGCCAGCCGCCTGATCGACAGGGACTATCAGCCCCAGCATTTT
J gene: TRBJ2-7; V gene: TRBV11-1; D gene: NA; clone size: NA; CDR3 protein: CASSQPIAVQGHEQYF; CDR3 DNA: TGTGCCAGCAGCCAACCCATTGCCGTACAGGGCCACGAGCAGTACTTC
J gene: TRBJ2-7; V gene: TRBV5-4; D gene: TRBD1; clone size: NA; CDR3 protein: CASSLEPGTGAHEQYF; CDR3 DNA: TGTGCCAGCAGCTTGGAACCGGGGACAGGGGCTCACGAGCAGTACTTC
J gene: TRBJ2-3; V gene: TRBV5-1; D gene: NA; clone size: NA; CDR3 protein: CASLWRGPPDTQYF; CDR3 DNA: TGCGCCAGCTTGTGGAGAGGGCCCCCAGATACGCAGTATTTT
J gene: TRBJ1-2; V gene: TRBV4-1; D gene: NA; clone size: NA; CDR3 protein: CASSQVQAEGATDNYGYTF; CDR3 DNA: TGCGCCAGCAGCCAAGTCCAAGCAGAAGGGGCTACAGATAACTATGGCTACACCTTC
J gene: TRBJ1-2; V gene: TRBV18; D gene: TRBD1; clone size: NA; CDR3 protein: CASSPWTGGFYGYTF; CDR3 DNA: TGTGCCAGCTCACCATGGACAGGGGGTTTTTATGGCTACACCTTC
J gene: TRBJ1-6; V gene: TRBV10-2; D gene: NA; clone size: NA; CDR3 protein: CASRTPRDNSPLHF; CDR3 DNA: TGCGCCAGCAGGACTCCGAGGGATAATTCACCCCTCCACTTT
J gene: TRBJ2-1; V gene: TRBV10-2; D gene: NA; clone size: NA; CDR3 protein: CASKLAGRNNEQFF; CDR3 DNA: TGCGCCAGCAAATTGGCGGGGAGGAACAATGAGCAGTTCTTC
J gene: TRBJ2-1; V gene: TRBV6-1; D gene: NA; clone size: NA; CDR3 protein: CASSLLAVHEQFF; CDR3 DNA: TGTGCCAGCAGCCTACTAGCAGTCCATGAGCAGTTCTTC
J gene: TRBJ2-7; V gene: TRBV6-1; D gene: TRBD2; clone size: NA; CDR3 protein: CASSKPTSGSYEQYF; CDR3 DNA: TGTGCCAGCAGTAAACCGACTAGCGGCTCCTACGAGCAGTACTTC
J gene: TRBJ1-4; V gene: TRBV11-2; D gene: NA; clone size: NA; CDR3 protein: CASSSGAFNEKLFF; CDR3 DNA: TGTGCCAGCAGCTCAGGGGCCTTCAATGAAAAACTGTTTTTT
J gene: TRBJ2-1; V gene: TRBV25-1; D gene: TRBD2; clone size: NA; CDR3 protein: CASRPSGGSSYNEQFF; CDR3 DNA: TGTGCCAGCAGACCCAGCGGGGGAAGCTCCTACAATGAGCAGTTCTTC
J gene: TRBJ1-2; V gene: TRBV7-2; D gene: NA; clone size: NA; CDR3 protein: CASSLKGQTYGYTF; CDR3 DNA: TGTGCCAGCAGCTTAAAGGGGCAGACCTATGGCTACACCTTC
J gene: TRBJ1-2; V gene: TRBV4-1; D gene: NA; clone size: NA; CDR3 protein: CASSQGLGAGGYTF; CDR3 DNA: TGCGCCAGCAGCCAAGGCCTGGGGGCCGGCGGCTACACCTTC
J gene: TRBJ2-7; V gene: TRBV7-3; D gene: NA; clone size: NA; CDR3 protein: CASRYLGTPRSSYEQYF; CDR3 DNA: TGTGCCAGCAGATACCTGGGGACACCTCGCAGCTCCTACGAGCAGTACTTC
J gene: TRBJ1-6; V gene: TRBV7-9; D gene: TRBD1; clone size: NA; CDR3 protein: CASSATGSNSPLHF; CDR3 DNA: TGTGCCAGCAGCGCGACAGGGAGTAATTCACCCCTCCACTTT
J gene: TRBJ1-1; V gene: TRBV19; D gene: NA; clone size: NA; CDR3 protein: CASSIIPQGSEAFF; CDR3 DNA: TGTGCCAGTAGTATTATCCCCCAGGGGAGTGAAGCTTTCTTT